The clone carrying this TCR beta chain was detected a few times. The target antigen is unknown. The data stem from a study of vaccination effects on CD4 cells after COVID-19. Cells that had been cultured for ten to eleven days were the source of isolated CD4+ T cells. The vaccine given was either BNT162b2 or mRNA-1273, in two doses. Method: immunoSEQ multiplex PCR; TCRdb's copy keeps in-frame clones and lacks some. The data show fewer than 60,000 clones, about 81% seen once. The source material was CD4+ T cells from PBMCs cultured without peptide, sampled after COVID-19 vaccination. This receptor was obtained from a human donor who received a COVID-19 vaccine.

The CDR3 nucleotides read TGTGCCAGCAGCTTGTATCGCAAGAACACCGGGGAGCTGTTTTTT. Protein: CASSLYRKNTGELFF. The genes are TRBV5-6 and TRBJ2-2; D not certain. Trimming shortened V by 1 base and J by 1 base, and 8 bases separated the two germline ends. The germline V gene encodes CDR1 SGHDT and CDR2 YYEEEE. The CDR3 is 15 amino acids.